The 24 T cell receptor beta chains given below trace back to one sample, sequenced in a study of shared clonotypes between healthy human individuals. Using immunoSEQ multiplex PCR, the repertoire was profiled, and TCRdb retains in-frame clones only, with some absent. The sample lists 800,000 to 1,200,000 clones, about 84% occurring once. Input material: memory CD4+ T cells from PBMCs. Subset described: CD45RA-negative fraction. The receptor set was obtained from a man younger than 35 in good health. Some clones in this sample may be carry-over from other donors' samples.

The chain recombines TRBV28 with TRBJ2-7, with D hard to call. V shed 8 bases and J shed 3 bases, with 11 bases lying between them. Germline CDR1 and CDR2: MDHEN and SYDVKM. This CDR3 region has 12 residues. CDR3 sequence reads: CASVSSYYEQYF. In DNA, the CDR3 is TGTGCCAGCGTCTCTTCTTACTACGAGCAGTACTTC.

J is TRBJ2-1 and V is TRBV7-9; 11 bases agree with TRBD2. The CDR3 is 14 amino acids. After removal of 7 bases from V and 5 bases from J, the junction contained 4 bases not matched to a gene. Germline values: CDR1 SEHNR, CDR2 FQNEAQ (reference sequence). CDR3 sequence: CASNPGLADNEQFF. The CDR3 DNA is TGTGCCAGCAACCCGGGACTAGCGGACAATGAGCAGTTCTTC.

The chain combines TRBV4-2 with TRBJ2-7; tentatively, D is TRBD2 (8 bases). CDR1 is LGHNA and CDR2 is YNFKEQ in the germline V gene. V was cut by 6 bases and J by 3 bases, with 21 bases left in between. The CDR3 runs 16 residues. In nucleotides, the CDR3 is TGTGCCAGCAGTACGGGGGGGACAGAGGAAGGCTACGAGCAGTACTTC. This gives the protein CASSTGGTEEGYEQYF.

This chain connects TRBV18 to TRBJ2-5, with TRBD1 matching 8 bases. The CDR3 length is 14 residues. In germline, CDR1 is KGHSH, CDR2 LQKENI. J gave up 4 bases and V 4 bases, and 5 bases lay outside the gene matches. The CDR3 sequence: CASSLRTGSETQYF. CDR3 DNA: TGTGCCAGCTCACTTAGGACAGGGTCAGAGACCCAGTACTTC.

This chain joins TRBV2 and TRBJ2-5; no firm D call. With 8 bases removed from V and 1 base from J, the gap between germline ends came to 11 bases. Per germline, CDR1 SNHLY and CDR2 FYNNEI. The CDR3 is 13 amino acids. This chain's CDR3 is CASLLTGQETQYF. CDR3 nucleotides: TGTGCCAGCCTGTTAACGGGCCAAGAGACCCAGTACTTC.

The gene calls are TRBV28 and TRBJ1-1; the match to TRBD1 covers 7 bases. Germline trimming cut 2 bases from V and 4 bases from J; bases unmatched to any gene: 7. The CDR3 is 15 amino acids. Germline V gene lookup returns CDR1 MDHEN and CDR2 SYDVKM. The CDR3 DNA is TGTGCCAGCAGTTTAGTTAGAGCAGGGGGCACTGAAGCTTTCTTT. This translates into CASSLVRAGGTEAFF.

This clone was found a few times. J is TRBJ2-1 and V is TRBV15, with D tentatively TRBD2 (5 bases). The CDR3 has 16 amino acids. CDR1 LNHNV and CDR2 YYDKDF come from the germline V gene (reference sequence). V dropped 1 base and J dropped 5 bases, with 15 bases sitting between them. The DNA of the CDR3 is TGTGCCACCAGCAGAGTCCCTGGACTGGTTCACAATGAGCAGTTCTTC. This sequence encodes CATSRVPGLVHNEQFF.

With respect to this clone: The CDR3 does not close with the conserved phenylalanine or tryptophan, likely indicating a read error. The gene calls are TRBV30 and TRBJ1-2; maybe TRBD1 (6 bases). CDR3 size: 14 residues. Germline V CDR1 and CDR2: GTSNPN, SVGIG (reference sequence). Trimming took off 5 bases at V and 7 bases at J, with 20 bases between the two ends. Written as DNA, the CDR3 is TGTGCCTGGGGGGGGCCGAGGACAAAGGCTGGCTACACCTTA. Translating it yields CAWGGPRTKAGYTL.

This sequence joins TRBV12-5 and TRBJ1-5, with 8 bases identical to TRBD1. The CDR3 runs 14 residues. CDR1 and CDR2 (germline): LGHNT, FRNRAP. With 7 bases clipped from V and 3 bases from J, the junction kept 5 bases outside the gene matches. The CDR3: CASAQTGVNQPQHF. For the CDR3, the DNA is TGTGCTAGTGCTCAGACAGGGGTCAATCAGCCCCAGCATTTT. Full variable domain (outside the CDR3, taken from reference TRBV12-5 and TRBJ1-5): DARVTQTPRHKVTEMGQEVTMRCQPILGHNTVFWYRQTMMQGLELLAYFRNRAPLDDSGMPKDRFSAEMPDATLATLKIQPSEPRDSAVYFCASAQTGVNQPQHFGDGTRLSIL.

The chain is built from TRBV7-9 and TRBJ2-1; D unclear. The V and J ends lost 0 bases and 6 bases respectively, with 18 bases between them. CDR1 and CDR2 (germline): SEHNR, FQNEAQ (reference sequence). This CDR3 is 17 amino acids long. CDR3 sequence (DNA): TGTGCCAGCAGCTTAGCAGAGGAGAACAGTCTGACCAATGAGCAGTTCTTC. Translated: CASSLAEENSLTNEQFF. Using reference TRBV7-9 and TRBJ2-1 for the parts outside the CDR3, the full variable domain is DTGVSQNPRHKITKRGQNVTFRCDPISEHNRLYWYRQTLGQGPEFLTYFQNEAQLEKSRLLSDRFSAERPKGSFSTLEIQRTEQGDSAMYLCASSLAEENSLTNEQFFGPGTRLTVL.

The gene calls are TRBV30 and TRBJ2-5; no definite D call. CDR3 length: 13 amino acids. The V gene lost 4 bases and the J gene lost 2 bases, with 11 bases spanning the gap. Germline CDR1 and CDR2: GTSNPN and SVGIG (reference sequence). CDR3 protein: CAWNEGIQETQYF. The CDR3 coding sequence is TGTGCCTGGAATGAAGGAATACAAGAGACCCAGTACTTC.

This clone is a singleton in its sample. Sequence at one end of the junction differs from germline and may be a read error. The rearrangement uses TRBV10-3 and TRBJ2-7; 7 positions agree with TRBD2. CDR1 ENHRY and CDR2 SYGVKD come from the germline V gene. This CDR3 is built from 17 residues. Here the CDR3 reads CAISESYGTTSSYEQYF. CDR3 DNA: TGTGCCATCAGCGAGTCCTACGGGACTACGAGCTCCTACGAGCAGTACTTC.

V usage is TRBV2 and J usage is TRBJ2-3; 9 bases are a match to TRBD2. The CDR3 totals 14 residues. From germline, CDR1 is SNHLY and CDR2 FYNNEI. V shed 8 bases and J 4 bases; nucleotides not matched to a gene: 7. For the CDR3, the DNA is TGTGCCAGCTTTTTAGCGGGAGAACCAGATACGCAGTATTTT. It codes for CASFLAGEPDTQYF.

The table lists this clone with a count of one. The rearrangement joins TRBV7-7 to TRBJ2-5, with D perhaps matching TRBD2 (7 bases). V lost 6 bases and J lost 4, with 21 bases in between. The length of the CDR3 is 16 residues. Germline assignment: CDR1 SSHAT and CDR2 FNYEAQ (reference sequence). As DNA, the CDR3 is TGTGCCAGCAGTTCCAGGGGAATGGCTAGCGGAGAGACCCAGTACTTC. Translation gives CASSSRGMASGETQYF.

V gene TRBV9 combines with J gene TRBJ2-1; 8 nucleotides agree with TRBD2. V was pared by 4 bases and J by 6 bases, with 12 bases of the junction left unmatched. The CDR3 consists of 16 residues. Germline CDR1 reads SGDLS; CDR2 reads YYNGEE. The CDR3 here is CASSPTAGVVGNEQFF. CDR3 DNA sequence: TGTGCCAGCAGCCCGACAGCGGGAGTTGTAGGCAATGAGCAGTTCTTC. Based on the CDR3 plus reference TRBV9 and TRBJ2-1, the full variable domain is DSGVTQTPKHLITATGQRVTLRCSPRSGDLSVYWYQQSLDQGLQFLIQYYNGEERAKGNILERFSAQQFPDLHSELNLSSLELGDSALYFCASSPTAGVVGNEQFFGPGTRLTVL.

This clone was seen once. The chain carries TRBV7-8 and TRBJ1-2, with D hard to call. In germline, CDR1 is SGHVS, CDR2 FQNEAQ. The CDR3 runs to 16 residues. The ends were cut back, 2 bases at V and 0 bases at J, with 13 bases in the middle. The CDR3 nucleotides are TGTGCCAGCAGCTTATTACCCCCCCCCACTAACTATGGCTACACCTTC. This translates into CASSLLPPPTNYGYTF.

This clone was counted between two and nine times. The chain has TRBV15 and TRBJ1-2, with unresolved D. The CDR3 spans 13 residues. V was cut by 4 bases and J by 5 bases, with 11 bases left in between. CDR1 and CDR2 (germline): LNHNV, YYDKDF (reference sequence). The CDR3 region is CATSKARNYGYTF. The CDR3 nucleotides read TGTGCCACCAGCAAGGCACGAAATTATGGCTACACCTTC. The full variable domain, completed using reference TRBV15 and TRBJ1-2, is DAMVIQNPRYQVTQFGKPVTLSCSQTLNHNVMYWYQQKSSQAPKLLFHYYDKDFNNEADTPDNFQSRRPNTSFCFLDIRSPGLGDTAMYLCATSKARNYGYTFGSGTRLTVV.

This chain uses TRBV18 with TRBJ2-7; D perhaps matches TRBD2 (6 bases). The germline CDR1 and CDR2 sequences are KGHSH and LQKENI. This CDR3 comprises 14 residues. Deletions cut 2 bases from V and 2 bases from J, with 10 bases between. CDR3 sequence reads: CASSPGGLTYEQYF. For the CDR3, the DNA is TGTGCCAGCTCACCAGGGGGGTTAACCTACGAGCAGTACTTC.

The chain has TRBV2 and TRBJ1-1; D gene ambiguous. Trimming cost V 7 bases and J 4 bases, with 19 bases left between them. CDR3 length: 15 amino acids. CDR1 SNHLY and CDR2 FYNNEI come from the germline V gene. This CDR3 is CASKREAAGSTEAFF. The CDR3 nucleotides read TGTGCCAGCAAACGTGAAGCGGCGGGCTCCACTGAAGCTTTCTTT.

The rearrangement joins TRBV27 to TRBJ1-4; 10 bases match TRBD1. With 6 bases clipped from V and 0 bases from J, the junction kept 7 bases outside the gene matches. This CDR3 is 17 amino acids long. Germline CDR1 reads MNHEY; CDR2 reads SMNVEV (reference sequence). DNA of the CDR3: TGTGCCAGCAGGGGGGGACAGGGGCGGGCAACTAATGAAAAACTGTTTTTT. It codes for CASRGGQGRATNEKLFF.

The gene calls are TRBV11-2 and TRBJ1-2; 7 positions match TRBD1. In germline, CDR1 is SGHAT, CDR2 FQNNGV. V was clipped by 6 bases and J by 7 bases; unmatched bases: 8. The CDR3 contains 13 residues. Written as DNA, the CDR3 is TGTGCCAGCAGATACGGACAGGCCGGTGGCTACACCTTC. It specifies CASRYGQAGGYTF. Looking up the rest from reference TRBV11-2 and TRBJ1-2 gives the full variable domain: EAGVAQSPRYKIIEKRQSVAFWCNPISGHATLYWYQQILGQGPKLLIQFQNNGVVDDSQLPKDRFSAERLKGVDSTLKIQPAKLEDSAVYLCASRYGQAGGYTFGSGTRLTVV.

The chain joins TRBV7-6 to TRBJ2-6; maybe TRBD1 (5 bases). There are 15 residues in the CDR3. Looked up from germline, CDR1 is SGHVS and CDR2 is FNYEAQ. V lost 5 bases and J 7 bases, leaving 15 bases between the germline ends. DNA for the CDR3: TGTGCCAGCAGCATGAACAGGTTCGAAGCCAACGTCCTGACTTTC. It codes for CASSMNRFEANVLTF.

DNA for the CDR3: TGCGCCAGCAGCCAAGCTCCCCCAACCTCTGGAAACACCATATATTTT. Residues: CASSQAPPTSGNTIYF. The chain uses TRBV4-3 and TRBJ1-3, with D unclear. The length of the CDR3 is 16 residues. Between the trimmed V and J ends, which lost 1 base and 0 bases, there was a span of 10 bases. Looked up from germline, CDR1 is LGHNA and CDR2 is YSLEER.

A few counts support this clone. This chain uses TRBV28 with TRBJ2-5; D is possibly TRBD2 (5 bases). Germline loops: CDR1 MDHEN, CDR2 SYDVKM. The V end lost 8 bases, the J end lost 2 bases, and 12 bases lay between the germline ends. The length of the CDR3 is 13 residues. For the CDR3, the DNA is TGTGCCAGCGGGTGGTCGGGGCAAGAGACCCAGTACTTC. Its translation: CASGWSGQETQYF. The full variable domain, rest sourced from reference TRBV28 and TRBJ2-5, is DVKVTQSSRYLVKRTGEKVFLECVQDMDHENMFWYRQDPGLGLRLIYFSYDVKMKEKGDIPEGYSVSREKKERFSLILESASTNQTSMYLCASGWSGQETQYFGPGTRLLVL.